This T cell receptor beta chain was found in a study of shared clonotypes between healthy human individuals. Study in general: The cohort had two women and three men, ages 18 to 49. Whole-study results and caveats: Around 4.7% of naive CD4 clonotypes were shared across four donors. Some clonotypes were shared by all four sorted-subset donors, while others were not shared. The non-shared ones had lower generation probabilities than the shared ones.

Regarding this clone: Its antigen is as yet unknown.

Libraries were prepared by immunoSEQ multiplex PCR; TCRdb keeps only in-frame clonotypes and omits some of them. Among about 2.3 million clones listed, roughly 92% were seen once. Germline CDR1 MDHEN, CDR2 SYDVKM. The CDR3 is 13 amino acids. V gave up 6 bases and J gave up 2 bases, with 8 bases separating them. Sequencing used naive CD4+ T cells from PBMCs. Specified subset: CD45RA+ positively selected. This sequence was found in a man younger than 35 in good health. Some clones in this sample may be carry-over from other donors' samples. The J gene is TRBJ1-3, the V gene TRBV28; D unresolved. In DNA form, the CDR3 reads TGTGCCAGCAGACCCTCGGCTGGAAACACCATATATTTT. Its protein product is CASRPSAGNTIYF.